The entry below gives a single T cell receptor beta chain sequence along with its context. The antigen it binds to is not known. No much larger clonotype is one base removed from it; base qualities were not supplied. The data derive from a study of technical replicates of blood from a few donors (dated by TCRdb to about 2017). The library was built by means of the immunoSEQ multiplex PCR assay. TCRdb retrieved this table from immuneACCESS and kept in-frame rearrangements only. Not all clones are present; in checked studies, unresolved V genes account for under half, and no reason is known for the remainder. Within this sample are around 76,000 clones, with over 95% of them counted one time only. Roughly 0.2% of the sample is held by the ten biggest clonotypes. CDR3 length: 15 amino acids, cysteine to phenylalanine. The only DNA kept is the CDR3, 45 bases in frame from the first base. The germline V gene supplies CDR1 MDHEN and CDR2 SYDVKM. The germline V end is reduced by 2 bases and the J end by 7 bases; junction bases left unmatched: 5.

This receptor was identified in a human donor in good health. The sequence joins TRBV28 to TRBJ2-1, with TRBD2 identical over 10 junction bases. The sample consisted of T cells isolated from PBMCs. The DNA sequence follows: TGTGCCAGCAGTTTAAGCGGGAGGGCCTCAAATGAGCAGTTCTTC. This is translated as CASSLSGRASNEQFF. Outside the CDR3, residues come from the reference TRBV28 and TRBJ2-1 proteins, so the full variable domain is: DVKVTQSSRYLVKRTGEKVFLECVQDMDHENMFWYRQDPGLGLRLIYFSYDVKMKEKGDIPEGYSVSREKKERFSLILESASTNQTSMYLCASSLSGRASNEQFFGPGTRLTVL.